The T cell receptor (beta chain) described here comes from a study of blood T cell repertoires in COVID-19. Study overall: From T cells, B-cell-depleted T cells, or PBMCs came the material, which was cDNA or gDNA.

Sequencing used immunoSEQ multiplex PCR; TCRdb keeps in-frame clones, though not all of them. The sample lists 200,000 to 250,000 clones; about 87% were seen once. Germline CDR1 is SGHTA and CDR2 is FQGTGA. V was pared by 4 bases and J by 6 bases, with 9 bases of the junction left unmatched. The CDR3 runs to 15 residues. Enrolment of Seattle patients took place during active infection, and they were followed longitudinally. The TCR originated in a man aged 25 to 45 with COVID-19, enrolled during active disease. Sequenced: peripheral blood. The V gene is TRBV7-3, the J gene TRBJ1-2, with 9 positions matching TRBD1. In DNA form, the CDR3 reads TGTGCCAGCAGCTGGGGGACAGGGAAGTTCGATGGCTACACCTTC. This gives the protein CASSWGTGKFDGYTF.